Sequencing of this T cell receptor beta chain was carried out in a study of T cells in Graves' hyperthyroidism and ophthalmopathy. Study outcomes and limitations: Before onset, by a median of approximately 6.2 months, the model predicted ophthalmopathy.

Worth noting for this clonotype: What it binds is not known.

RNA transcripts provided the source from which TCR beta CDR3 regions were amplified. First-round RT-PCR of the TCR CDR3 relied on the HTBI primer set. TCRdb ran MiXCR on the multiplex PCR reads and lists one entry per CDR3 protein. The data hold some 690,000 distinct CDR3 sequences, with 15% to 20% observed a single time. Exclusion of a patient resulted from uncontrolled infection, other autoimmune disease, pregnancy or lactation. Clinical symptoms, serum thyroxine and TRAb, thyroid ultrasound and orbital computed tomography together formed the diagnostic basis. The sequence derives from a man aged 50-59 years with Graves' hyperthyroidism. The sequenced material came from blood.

The CDR3 DNA sequence: TGTGCCAGCAGCTACCGGGCTTCACCCAGCTACGAGCAGTACTTC. Protein sequence: CASSYRASPSYEQYF. V gene TRBV5-7 combines with J gene TRBJ2-7, with unresolved D. TRBV5-7 is an open reading frame whose function is uncertain. The length of the CDR3 is 15 residues. The V end was cut by 3 bases, the J end by 3 bases, with 16 bases between.